These T cell receptor beta chains were read from a single sample in a study of T cell changes during pregnancy in multiple sclerosis. Using immunoSEQ multiplex PCR, the repertoire was profiled, and TCRdb retains in-frame clones only, with some absent. The sample has over 70,000 clones, roughly 93% seen once. The sample in question was peripheral blood, obtained in the first trimester of pregnancy. The receptors shown here come from a female donor with multiple sclerosis, enrolled in a pregnancy study. Each CDR3 is given with its conserved first and last residue. A D gene is named only where the DNA matches it firmly.

d_gene: .; j_gene: TRBJ1-3; v_gene: TRBV6-1; CDR3nt: TGTGCCAGCAGTGAAGCTGTGGGCTCCTCTGGAAACACCATATATTTT; CDR3aa: CASSEAVGSSGNTIYF
d_gene: .; j_gene: TRBJ2-1; v_gene: TRBV5-4; CDR3nt: TGTGCCAGCAGCTTGTCGGGCGGGGCAGCCTACAATGAGCAGTTCTTC; CDR3aa: CASSLSGGAAYNEQFF
d_gene: TRBD2; j_gene: TRBJ2-7; v_gene: TRBV6-5; CDR3nt: TGTGCCAGCAGTTACTTTCGAGCGGGGGGGCCGAGCGAGCAGTACTTC; CDR3aa: CASSYFRAGGPSEQYF
d_gene: .; j_gene: TRBJ2-3; v_gene: TRBV18; CDR3nt: TGTGCCAGCTCACCGACACAAATCACAGATACGCAGTATTTT; CDR3aa: CASSPTQITDTQYF
d_gene: .; j_gene: TRBJ2-3; v_gene: TRBV7-8; CDR3nt: TGTGCCAGCAGCTTCGATGGTAGCGGCACAGATACGCAGTATTTT; CDR3aa: CASSFDGSGTDTQYF
d_gene: TRBD1; j_gene: TRBJ1-2; v_gene: TRBV30; CDR3nt: TGTGCCTGGACCCCGGACAGGGGGAGCTATGGCTACACCTTC; CDR3aa: CAWTPDRGSYGYTF
d_gene: .; j_gene: TRBJ2-3; v_gene: TRBV9; CDR3nt: TGTGCCAGCAGCGTAGGAGGTCCCGGGGATACGCAGTATTTT; CDR3aa: CASSVGGPGDTQYF
d_gene: .; j_gene: TRBJ2-7; v_gene: TRBV10-3; CDR3nt: TGTGCCATCAGTGAGTGGTCGGGGGAATACGAGCAGTACTTC; CDR3aa: CAISEWSGEYEQYF
d_gene: .; j_gene: TRBJ2-1; v_gene: TRBV20-1; CDR3nt: TGCAGTGCTAGAGTCGGGAATGAGCAGTTCTTC; CDR3aa: CSARVGNEQFF
d_gene: .; j_gene: TRBJ2-1; v_gene: TRBV27; CDR3nt: TGTGCCAGCTCCTGGGGGGACTCCTACAATGAGCAGTTCTTC; CDR3aa: CASSWGDSYNEQFF